Listed below are T cell receptor beta chains from one sample, sequenced in a study of blood T cell repertoires in COVID-19. Profiled with immunoSEQ multiplex PCR; TCRdb holds only in-frame clones, not every one. The sample carries about 88,000 clones, more than 70% recorded once. The material sequenced was peripheral blood. These receptor sequences come from a woman in her seventies with acute or convalescent COVID-19. Each CDR3 is given with its conserved first and last residue. Each record gives: V gene, D gene, clone size, J gene, CDR3 protein, CDR3 DNA. A D gene is named only where the DNA matches it firmly. Clone size is stated in some rows and not others, as once, few, many or a class when expanded.

V gene: TRBV9
D gene: TRBD2
clone size: NA
J gene: TRBJ2-3
CDR3 protein: CASSTPSGRGTDTQYF
CDR3 DNA: TGTGCCAGCAGCACGCCTAGCGGGAGGGGGACAGATACGCAGTATTTT

V gene: TRBV9
D gene: TRBD2
clone size: NA
J gene: TRBJ2-2
CDR3 protein: CASSVGISGSVGTGELFF
CDR3 DNA: TGTGCCAGCAGCGTAGGGATTAGCGGGAGTGTAGGCACCGGGGAGCTGTTTTTT

V gene: TRBV11-2
D gene: TRBD2
clone size: once
J gene: TRBJ2-3
CDR3 protein: CASSWGLAGSTQGDTQYF
CDR3 DNA: TGTGCCAGCAGCTGGGGACTAGCGGGATCTACTCAGGGAGATACGCAGTATTTT

V gene: TRBV6-1
D gene: NA
clone size: NA
J gene: TRBJ2-6
CDR3 protein: CASSEVGANVLTF
CDR3 DNA: TGTGCCAGCAGTGAAGTAGGGGCCAACGTCCTGACTTTC

V gene: TRBV7-8
D gene: TRBD2
clone size: NA
J gene: TRBJ2-3
CDR3 protein: CASSMTSLGTDTQYF
CDR3 DNA: TGTGCCAGCAGCATGACTAGCCTCGGCACAGATACGCAGTATTTT

V gene: TRBV19
D gene: NA
clone size: few
J gene: TRBJ1-5
CDR3 protein: CASSITGYLVDNQPQHF
CDR3 DNA: TGTGCCAGTAGTATAACAGGGTATCTGGTCGACAATCAGCCCCAGCATTTT

V gene: TRBV6-5
D gene: NA
clone size: NA
J gene: TRBJ2-1
CDR3 protein: CASSYSIADNEQFF
CDR3 DNA: TGTGCCAGCAGTTACTCGATAGCAGACAATGAGCAGTTCTTC

V gene: TRBV19
D gene: NA
clone size: few
J gene: TRBJ2-3
CDR3 protein: CASSIGQPDTDTQYF
CDR3 DNA: TGTGCCAGTAGTATAGGGCAACCAGACACAGATACGCAGTATTTT

V gene: TRBV2
D gene: NA
clone size: NA
J gene: TRBJ1-1
CDR3 protein: CASSGPGNTEAFF
CDR3 DNA: TGTGCCAGCAGTGGCCCGGGTAACACTGAAGCTTTCTTT

V gene: TRBV5-1
D gene: NA
clone size: NA
J gene: TRBJ1-1
CDR3 protein: CASSLAGNTEAFF
CDR3 DNA: TGCGCCAGCAGCTTGGCAGGGAACACTGAAGCTTTCTTT

V gene: TRBV19
D gene: TRBD2
clone size: few
J gene: TRBJ2-1
CDR3 protein: CASRPGGEGYEQFF
CDR3 DNA: TGTGCCAGTCGCCCGGGAGGAGAAGGCTATGAGCAGTTCTTC

V gene: TRBV14
D gene: NA
clone size: NA
J gene: TRBJ1-6
CDR3 protein: CASSPRGGGGSPLHF
CDR3 DNA: TGTGCCAGCAGCCCTCGAGGGGGGGGCGGATCACCCCTCCACTTT

V gene: TRBV30
D gene: NA
clone size: NA
J gene: TRBJ1-2
CDR3 protein: CAWIRDPRGYGYTF
CDR3 DNA: TGTGCCTGGATCCGGGACCCGCGGGGCTATGGCTACACCTTC

V gene: TRBV4-3
D gene: TRBD1
clone size: NA
J gene: TRBJ2-3
CDR3 protein: CASSQGDSPAYTSTDTQYF
CDR3 DNA: TGCGCCAGCAGCCAAGGGGACAGCCCAGCTTATACTAGCACAGATACGCAGTATTTT

V gene: TRBV18
D gene: TRBD1
clone size: NA
J gene: TRBJ1-4
CDR3 protein: CASSRDPGGENEKLFF
CDR3 DNA: TGTGCCAGCTCACGAGACCCAGGGGGTGAGAATGAAAAACTGTTTTTT

V gene: TRBV29-1
D gene: NA
clone size: NA
J gene: TRBJ2-1
CDR3 protein: CSVWREVYNEQFF
CDR3 DNA: TGCAGCGTTTGGAGGGAGGTCTACAATGAGCAGTTCTTC

V gene: TRBV4-1
D gene: TRBD2
clone size: NA
J gene: TRBJ2-1
CDR3 protein: CASSPGGTDSSYNEQFF
CDR3 DNA: TGCGCCAGCAGCCCGGGAGGGACGGATAGCTCCTACAATGAGCAGTTCTTC

V gene: TRBV4-1
D gene: NA
clone size: few
J gene: TRBJ2-1
CDR3 protein: CASIGGTTNEQFF
CDR3 DNA: TGCGCCAGCATTGGGGGGACGACAAATGAGCAGTTCTTC

V gene: TRBV29-1
D gene: NA
clone size: NA
J gene: TRBJ2-3
CDR3 protein: CSVDYGSPDTQYF
CDR3 DNA: TGCAGCGTTGATTATGGGAGTCCAGATACGCAGTATTTT

V gene: TRBV6-5
D gene: NA
clone size: NA
J gene: TRBJ1-2
CDR3 protein: CASRNGGDYGYTF
CDR3 DNA: TGTGCCAGCAGAAACGGAGGAGACTATGGCTACACCTTC

V gene: TRBV3-1/TRBV3-2
D gene: TRBD1
clone size: NA
J gene: TRBJ1-6
CDR3 protein: CASSQGQGDSPLHF
CDR3 DNA: TGTGCCAGCAGCCAAGGACAGGGGGATTCACCCCTCCACTTT

V gene: TRBV7-7
D gene: TRBD1
clone size: few
J gene: TRBJ2-2
CDR3 protein: CASSSGGTGELFF
CDR3 DNA: TGTGCCAGCAGCTCAGGGGGCACCGGGGAGCTGTTTTTT

V gene: TRBV29-1
D gene: NA
clone size: few
J gene: TRBJ1-2
CDR3 protein: CSVGHYTF
CDR3 DNA: TGCAGCGTGGGCCACTACACCTTC

V gene: TRBV19
D gene: NA
clone size: NA
J gene: TRBJ2-5
CDR3 protein: CASSRGLVQETQYF
CDR3 DNA: TGTGCCAGTAGTAGGGGGCTAGTCCAAGAGACCCAGTACTTC

V gene: TRBV19
D gene: NA
clone size: NA
J gene: TRBJ1-2
CDR3 protein: CASKGGRGIEGYTF
CDR3 DNA: TGTGCCAGTAAGGGAGGCAGAGGGATTGAGGGCTACACCTTC

V gene: TRBV5-1
D gene: NA
clone size: NA
J gene: TRBJ2-1
CDR3 protein: CASSSQGSGSYNEQFF
CDR3 DNA: TGCGCCAGCAGTTCACAGGGAAGTGGGTCCTACAATGAGCAGTTCTTC

V gene: TRBV7-9
D gene: NA
clone size: NA
J gene: TRBJ1-5
CDR3 protein: CASRPGTGYLSQPQHF
CDR3 DNA: TGTGCCAGCAGACCTGGCACAGGGTATCTTAGCCAGCCCCAGCATTTT

V gene: TRBV7-2
D gene: TRBD1
clone size: NA
J gene: TRBJ1-2
CDR3 protein: CASSYQTGAFYGYTF
CDR3 DNA: TGTGCCAGCAGCTACCAGACAGGGGCCTTCTATGGCTACACCTTC

V gene: TRBV3-1/TRBV3-2
D gene: NA
clone size: NA
J gene: TRBJ1-6
CDR3 protein: CASSPLPQGELNSPLHF
CDR3 DNA: TGTGCCAGCAGCCCACTCCCGCAAGGGGAATTGAATTCACCCCTCCACTTT

V gene: TRBV3-1/TRBV3-2
D gene: NA
clone size: few
J gene: TRBJ2-1
CDR3 protein: CASSPIADRPINEQFF
CDR3 DNA: TGTGCCAGCAGCCCCATAGCGGACAGGCCGATCAATGAGCAGTTCTTC

V gene: TRBV5-4
D gene: TRBD2
clone size: few
J gene: TRBJ2-3
CDR3 protein: CASSLELAGAHTQYF
CDR3 DNA: TGTGCCAGCAGCTTGGAACTAGCGGGGGCACATACGCAGTATTTT

V gene: TRBV5-1
D gene: NA
clone size: NA
J gene: TRBJ2-6
CDR3 protein: CASSISGFQSGANVLTF
CDR3 DNA: TGCGCCAGCAGCATATCAGGGTTCCAGTCTGGGGCCAACGTCCTGACTTTC

V gene: TRBV11-2
D gene: TRBD1
clone size: once
J gene: TRBJ1-2
CDR3 protein: CASSGPGTVYGYTF
CDR3 DNA: TGTGCCAGCAGCGGCCCCGGGACAGTTTATGGCTACACCTTC

V gene: TRBV6-5
D gene: NA
clone size: NA
J gene: TRBJ1-5
CDR3 protein: CASSPVQVSNQPQHF
CDR3 DNA: TGTGCCAGCAGCCCAGTCCAGGTTAGCAATCAGCCCCAGCATTTT

V gene: TRBV27
D gene: NA
clone size: NA
J gene: TRBJ1-1
CDR3 protein: CASSLAQMNTEAFF
CDR3 DNA: TGTGCCAGCAGTTTGGCACAGATGAACACTGAAGCTTTCTTT